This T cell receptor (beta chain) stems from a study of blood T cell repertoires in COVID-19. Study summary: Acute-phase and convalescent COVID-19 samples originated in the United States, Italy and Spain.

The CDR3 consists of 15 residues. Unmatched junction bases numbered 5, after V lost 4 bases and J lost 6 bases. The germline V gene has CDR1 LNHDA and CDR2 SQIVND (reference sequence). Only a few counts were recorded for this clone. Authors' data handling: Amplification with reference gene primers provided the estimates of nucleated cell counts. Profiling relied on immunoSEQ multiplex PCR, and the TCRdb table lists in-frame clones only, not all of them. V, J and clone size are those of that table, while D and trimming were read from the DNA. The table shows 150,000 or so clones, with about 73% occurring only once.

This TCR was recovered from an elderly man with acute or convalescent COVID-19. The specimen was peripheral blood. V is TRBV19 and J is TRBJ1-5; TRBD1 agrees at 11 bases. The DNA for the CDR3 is TGTGCCAGTAGTACCGGGACAGGGGGGGGTCAGCCCCAGCATTTT. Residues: CASSTGTGGGQPQHF.